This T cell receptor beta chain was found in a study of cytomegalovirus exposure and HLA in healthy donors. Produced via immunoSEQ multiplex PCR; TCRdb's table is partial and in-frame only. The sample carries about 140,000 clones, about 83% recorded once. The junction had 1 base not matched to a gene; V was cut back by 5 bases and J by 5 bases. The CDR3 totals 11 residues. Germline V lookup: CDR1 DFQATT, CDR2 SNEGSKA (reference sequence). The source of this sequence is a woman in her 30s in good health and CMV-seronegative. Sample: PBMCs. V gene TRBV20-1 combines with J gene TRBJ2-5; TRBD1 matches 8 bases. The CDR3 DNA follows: TGCAGTGCTCGGACAGGGGAGACCCAGTACTTC. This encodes CSARTGETQYF.